This TCR beta chain was sequenced for a study of cytomegalovirus exposure and HLA in healthy donors. Points from the study as a whole: The classifier reportedly diagnosed cytomegalovirus status with high specificity and sensitivity. Rare sequences made up most TCRs, while some public TCRs were found in many donors.

The protocol was immunoSEQ multiplex PCR, while the TCRdb copy is restricted to in-frame clones and leaves out a portion. The data show 250,000 to 300,000 clones, roughly 89% seen once. Points on this clone: Antigen unknown.

With V trimmed by 2 bases and J by 0 bases, 0 bases remained unmatched. Germline V gene lookup returns CDR1 MDHEN and CDR2 SYDVKM. The CDR3 consists of 14 residues. Sequencing was done on a sample of PBMCs. V usage is TRBV28 and J usage is TRBJ2-7; 8 bases align to TRBD1. This TCR came from a woman aged 18-35 years in good health and CMV-seronegative. The CDR3 DNA reads TGTGCCAGCAGTTTAGGACAGGGCTCCTACGAGCAGTACTTC. This gives the protein CASSLGQGSYEQYF.